The sequence of this T cell receptor (beta chain) was determined in a study of OX40 agonist ivuxolimab in advanced cancers. Regarding the study as a whole: In CD8+ T cells, expanded clones were on average more numerous than in CD4+.

With regard to this clone: Its specificity is unknown. At one end, the junction sequence differs from germline, possibly due to a read error.

The table came from immunoSEQ multiplex PCR; TCRdb's copy has only in-frame clones and leaves some out. Of under 65,000 clones in the sample, around 84% were seen once. There are 13 residues in the CDR3. This TCR was recovered from an adult with an advanced solid tumor such as melanoma, head and neck, liver or kidney cancer. This chain uses TRBV5-3 with TRBJ1-2; D not resolved. TRBV5-3 is an ORF for which the function is uncertain. Sample: CD4+ or CD8+ T cells sorted from blood, taken in a trial of the OX40 agonist ivuxolimab. The CDR3 here is CASSLVRGHGYTF. In nucleotides, the CDR3 is TGTGCCAGCAGCTTGGTTAGAGGGCATGGCTACACCTTC.